The 10 T cell receptor beta chains below were found in one sample sequenced in a study of patients and donors after allogeneic stem cell transplantation. One entry per CDR3 protein, called by TCRdb with MiXCR from the RT-PCR reads. Found here are hundreds of thousands of distinct CDR3 sequences, more than 15% of them singletons; the top ten hold around 7.9%. The sample was blood, either unsorted or a sorted T cell fraction (not recorded which). The receptors were gathered from a human donor who was either an allogeneic HSCT recipient or a stem cell or donor lymphocyte infusion donor (not recorded which). It is not recorded whose cells these are; they may come from a transplant donor.

The chain employs TRBV20-1 and TRBJ1-2; D is perhaps TRBD1 (6 bases). Germline lookup yields CDR1 DFQATT and CDR2 SNEGSKA (reference sequence). The CDR3 covers 12 residues. V gave up 3 bases and J gave up 8 bases, with 13 bases separating them. CDR3 sequence (DNA): TGCAGTGCTAGCACAGGGCGGGTCGGCTACACCTTC. This gives the protein CSASTGRVGYTF.

This chain joins TRBV6-1 and TRBJ1-2; possible D gene TRBD1, 5 bases. Germline-derived CDR1 and CDR2 are MNHNS and SASEGT. V was clipped by 6 bases and J by 1 base, with 12 bases between them. The CDR3 spans 14 residues. The CDR3 nucleotides read TGTGCCAGCAGGCACATAGACAGTAACTATGGCTACACCTTC. This gives the protein CASRHIDSNYGYTF.

This clonotype showed up just a few times. V is TRBV4-3 and J is TRBJ1-5; D is perhaps TRBD1 (5 bases). Trimming pared 0 bases from V and 3 bases from J, leaving 9 bases between. The CDR3 sequence is 15 residues long. Germline V lookup: CDR1 LGHNA, CDR2 YSLEER. The CDR3 here is CASSQDWGYNQPQHF. The CDR3 DNA reads as TGCGCCAGCAGCCAAGATTGGGGGTACAATCAGCCCCAGCATTTT.

Only a few counts were recorded for this clonotype. This chain joins TRBV7-9 and TRBJ2-7; TRBD2 is a possible D gene (6 bases). Looked up from germline, CDR1 is SEHNR and CDR2 is FQNEAQ (reference sequence). This CDR3 region has 13 residues. The ends were cut back, 2 bases at V and 5 bases at J, with 10 bases in the middle. The DNA of the CDR3 is TGTGCCAGCAGCTTACTAGCGAGCCACGAGCAGTACTTC. Amino acids: CASSLLASHEQYF. Supplemented by reference TRBV7-9 and TRBJ2-7, the full variable domain reads DTGVSQNPRHKITKRGQNVTFRCDPISEHNRLYWYRQTLGQGPEFLTYFQNEAQLEKSRLLSDRFSAERPKGSFSTLEIQRTEQGDSAMYLCASSLLASHEQYFGPGTRLTVT.

This clonotype was seen many times. The V gene is TRBV12-3 or TRBV12-4, the J gene TRBJ1-1; D is unresolved. CDR3 length: 14 residues. V was pared by 4 bases and J by 1 base, with 10 bases between. CDR3 nucleotides: TGTGCCAGCAGTTCCTCACGGGCGAACACTGAAGCTTTCTTT. Its translation is CASSSSRANTEAFF.

This clonotype occurred many times. This chain connects TRBV12-3 or TRBV12-4 to TRBJ1-4; no firm D call. This CDR3 spans 14 amino acids. With 2 bases removed from V and 0 bases from J, the gap between germline ends came to 4 bases. CDR3 nucleotides: TGTGCCAGCAGTTTACGGGCAACTAATGAAAAACTGTTTTTT. Its translation: CASSLRATNEKLFF.

This clonotype was picked up many times. The rearrangement uses TRBV7-6 and TRBJ2-7; D is unclear. The germline V gene encodes CDR1 SGHVS and CDR2 FNYEAQ. Trimming removed 5 bases at V and 5 bases at J, with 22 bases between. The CDR3 spans 16 residues. In DNA, the CDR3 is TGTGCCAGCAGCCCGTCACGGCTCGACGGCTTCCACGAGCAGTACTTC. Translating it yields CASSPSRLDGFHEQYF.

This clonotype came up a few times. The chain is built from TRBV11-1 and TRBJ2-3; tentatively, D is TRBD1 or TRBD2 (6 bases each). Germline CDR1 SGHAT, CDR2 FQDESV (reference sequence). V was shortened by 3 bases and J by 4 bases, with 26 bases between the two germline ends. There are 19 residues in the CDR3. The CDR3 reads CASSLGFQTRRQEADTQYF. DNA of the CDR3: TGTGCCAGCAGCTTGGGGTTCCAGACTAGACGACAGGAGGCAGATACGCAGTATTTT.

V usage is TRBV24-1 and J usage is TRBJ1-5; TRBD1 matches at 9 bases. Germline-derived CDR1 and CDR2 are KGHDR and SFDVKD. The V and J ends lost 5 bases and 2 bases, in that order; junction bases with no gene match: 6. The CDR3 consists of 16 residues. The CDR3 nucleotides read TGTGCCACCAGTGTTGGGACAGGGAAGGGCAATCAGCCCCAGCATTTT. Protein product: CATSVGTGKGNQPQHF.

This clonotype was seen a few times. The chain joins TRBV24-1 to TRBJ2-7; 9 bases are shared with TRBD1. The germline V gene has CDR1 KGHDR and CDR2 SFDVKD. V was pared by 7 bases and J by 5 bases, with 11 bases of the junction left unmatched. CDR3 length equals 15 residues. For the CDR3, the DNA is TGTGCCACCAGAGAACCGGGACAGGGTATCCACGAGCAGTACTTC. Protein: CATREPGQGIHEQYF.